This T cell receptor beta chain emerged from a study of blood T cell repertoires in COVID-19. For the study at large: Some COVID-19 samples were acute and others convalescent; all came from the United States, Italy and Spain.

Profiled with immunoSEQ multiplex PCR; TCRdb holds only in-frame clones, not every one. The sample records tens of thousands of clones, over 85% being singletons. J was trimmed by 5 bases and V by 5 bases; bases with no gene match: 5. The CDR3 has 15 amino acids. Germline V CDR1 and CDR2: MNHEY, SVGAGI. The sequence came from a human donor in a cohort sampled during active COVID-19. The sequenced material came from peripheral blood. The V and J genes are TRBV6-5 and TRBJ2-1, with 11 bases aligning to TRBD2. This chain's CDR3 is CASSPGLAVNNEQFF. For the CDR3, the DNA is TGTGCCAGCAGTCCGGGACTAGCGGTGAACAATGAGCAGTTCTTC.